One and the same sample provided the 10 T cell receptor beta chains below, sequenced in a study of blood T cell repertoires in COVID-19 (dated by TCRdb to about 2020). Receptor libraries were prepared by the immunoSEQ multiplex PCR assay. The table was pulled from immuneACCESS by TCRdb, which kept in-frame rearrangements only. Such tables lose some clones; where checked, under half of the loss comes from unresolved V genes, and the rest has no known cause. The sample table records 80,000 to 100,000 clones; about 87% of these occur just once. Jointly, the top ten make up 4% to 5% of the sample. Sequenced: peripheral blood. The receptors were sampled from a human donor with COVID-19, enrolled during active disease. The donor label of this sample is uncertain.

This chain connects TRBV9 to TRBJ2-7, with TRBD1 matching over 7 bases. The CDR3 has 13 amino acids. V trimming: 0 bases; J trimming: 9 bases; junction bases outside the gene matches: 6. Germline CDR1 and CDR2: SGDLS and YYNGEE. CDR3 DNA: TGTGCCAGCAGCGTAGAGGGTGGGGACAGGCAGTACTTC. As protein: CASSVEGGDRQYF.

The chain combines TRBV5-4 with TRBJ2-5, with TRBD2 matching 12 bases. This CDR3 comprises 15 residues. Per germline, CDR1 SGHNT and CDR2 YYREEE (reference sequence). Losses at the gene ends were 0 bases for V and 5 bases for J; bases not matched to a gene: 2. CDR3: CASSLVLAGGETQYF. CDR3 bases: TGTGCCAGCAGCTTGGTCCTAGCGGGGGGGGAGACCCAGTACTTC. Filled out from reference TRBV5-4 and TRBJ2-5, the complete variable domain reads ETGVTQSPTHLIKTRGQQVTLRCSSQSGHNTVSWYQQALGQGPQFIFQYYREEENGRGNFPPRFSGLQFPNYSSELNVNALELDDSALYLCASSLVLAGGETQYFGPGTRLLVL.

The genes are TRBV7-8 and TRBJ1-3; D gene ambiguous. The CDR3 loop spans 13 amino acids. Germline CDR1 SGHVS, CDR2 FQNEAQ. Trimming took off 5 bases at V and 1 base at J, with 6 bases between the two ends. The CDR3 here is CASSPYSGNTIYF. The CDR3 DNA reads TGTGCCAGCAGCCCCTATTCTGGAAACACCATATATTTT.

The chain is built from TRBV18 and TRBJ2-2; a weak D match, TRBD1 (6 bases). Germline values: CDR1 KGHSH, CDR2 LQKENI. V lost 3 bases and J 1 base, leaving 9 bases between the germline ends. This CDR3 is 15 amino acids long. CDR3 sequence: CASSPSTGNTGELFF. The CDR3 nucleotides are TGTGCCAGCTCACCCTCGACAGGGAACACCGGGGAGCTGTTTTTT.

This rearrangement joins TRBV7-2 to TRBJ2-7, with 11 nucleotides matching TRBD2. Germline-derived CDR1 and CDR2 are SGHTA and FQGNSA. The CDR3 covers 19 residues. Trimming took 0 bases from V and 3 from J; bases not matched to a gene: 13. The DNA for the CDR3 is TGTGCCAGCAGCTTAGCGCGGGGTAGCGGGGGGGCTCGGTACTACGAGCAGTACTTC. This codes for CASSLARGSGGARYYEQYF.

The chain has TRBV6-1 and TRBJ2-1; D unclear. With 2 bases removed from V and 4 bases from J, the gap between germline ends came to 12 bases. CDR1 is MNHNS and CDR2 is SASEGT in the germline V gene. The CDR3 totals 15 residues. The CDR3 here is CASSESHDGYNEQFF. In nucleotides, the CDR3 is TGTGCCAGCAGTGAAAGTCACGACGGGTACAATGAGCAGTTCTTC.

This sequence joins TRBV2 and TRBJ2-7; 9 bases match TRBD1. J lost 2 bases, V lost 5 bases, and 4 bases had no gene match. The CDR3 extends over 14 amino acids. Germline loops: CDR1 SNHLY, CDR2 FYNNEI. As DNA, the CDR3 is TGTGCCAGCAGTTCGGGGACAGGGCCCTACGAGCAGTACTTC. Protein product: CASSSGTGPYEQYF.

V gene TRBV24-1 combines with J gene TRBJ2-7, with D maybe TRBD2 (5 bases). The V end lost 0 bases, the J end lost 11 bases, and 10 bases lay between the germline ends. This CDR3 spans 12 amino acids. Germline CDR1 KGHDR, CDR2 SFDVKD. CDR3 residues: CATSDLRDYKYF. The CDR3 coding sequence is TGTGCCACCAGTGATTTGCGAGACTATAAGTACTTC.

Here the CDR3 DNA reads TGTGCCAGCTCACCCGTTCTGGCGGAGTACAATGAGCAGTTCTTC. This encodes CASSPVLAEYNEQFF. The chain is built from TRBV18 and TRBJ2-1, with D unresolved. CDR1 is KGHSH and CDR2 is LQKENI in the germline V gene. This CDR3 is 15 amino acids long. V was cut by 3 bases and J by 4 bases, with 13 bases left in between.

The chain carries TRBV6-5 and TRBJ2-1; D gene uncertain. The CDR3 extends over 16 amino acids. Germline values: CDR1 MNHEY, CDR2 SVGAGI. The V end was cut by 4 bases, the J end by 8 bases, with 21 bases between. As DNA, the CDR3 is TGTGCCAGCAGTTTCTCTGGCGACCCCTGGGCTGATGAGCAGTTCTTC. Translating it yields CASSFSGDPWADEQFF.